This TCR beta chain originates from a study of CD8+CD57+ T cells in acquired aplastic anemia. On the study more broadly: On average, sorted CD4+ and CD8+ cells gave 2.5 to 4 ug of DNA.

Of note for this clonotype: What it recognizes is unknown. This may stem from a read error, because a much larger clone lies one nucleotide away.

Findings of the study overall: Both patients and controls carried the same twenty-nine CD8+ CDR3 sequences. Statistical testing detected no significant gap in CD8+ Simpson's diversity between patients and controls.

Trimming stripped 8 bases from V and 4 bases from J, with 11 bases between. The CDR3 has 12 residues. TCR beta VDJ and CDR3 profiles were obtained from a genomic DNA template. TCRdb ran MiXCR on the reads and lists one entry per CDR3 protein. Of under 150,000 distinct CDR3 sequences listed, more than 35% are singletons. This clonotype was sampled from a human donor in good health, serving as a control. The sequenced sample was sorted CD4+, CD8+, or CD8+CD57+ T cells (not recorded which) from PBMCs. The genes are TRBV12-3 or TRBV12-4 and TRBJ1-2, with D possibly matching TRBD1 (5 bases). CDR3 in DNA: TGTGCCAGCGGTCGGGGGACCTATGGCTACACCTTC. Translation: CASGRGTYGYTF.